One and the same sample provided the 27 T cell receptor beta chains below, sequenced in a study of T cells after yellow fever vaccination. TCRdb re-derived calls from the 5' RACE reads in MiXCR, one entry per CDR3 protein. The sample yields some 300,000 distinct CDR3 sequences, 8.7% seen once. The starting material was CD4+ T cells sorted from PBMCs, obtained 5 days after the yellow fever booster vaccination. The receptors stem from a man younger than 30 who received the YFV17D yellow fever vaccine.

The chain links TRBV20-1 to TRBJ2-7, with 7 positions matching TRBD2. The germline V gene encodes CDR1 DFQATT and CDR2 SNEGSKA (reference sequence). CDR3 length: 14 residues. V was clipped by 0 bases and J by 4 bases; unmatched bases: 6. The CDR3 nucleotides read TGCAGTGCTAGAGATGTACGCGGGGGTTACGAGCAGTACGTC. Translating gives CSARDVRGGYEQYV.

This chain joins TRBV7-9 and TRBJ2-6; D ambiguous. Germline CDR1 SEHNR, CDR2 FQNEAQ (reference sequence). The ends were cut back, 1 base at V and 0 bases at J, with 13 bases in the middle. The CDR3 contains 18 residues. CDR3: CASSLDRWWDSGANVLTF. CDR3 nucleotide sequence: TGTGCCAGCAGCTTAGATAGGTGGTGGGACTCTGGGGCCAACGTCCTGACTTTC.

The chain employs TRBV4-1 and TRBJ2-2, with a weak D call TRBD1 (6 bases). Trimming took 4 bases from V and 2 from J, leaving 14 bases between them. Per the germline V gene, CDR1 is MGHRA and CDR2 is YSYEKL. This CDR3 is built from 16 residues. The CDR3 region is CASSPYPRGNTGELFF. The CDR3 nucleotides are TGCGCCAGCAGCCCATACCCCAGGGGAAACACCGGGGAGCTGTTTTTT.

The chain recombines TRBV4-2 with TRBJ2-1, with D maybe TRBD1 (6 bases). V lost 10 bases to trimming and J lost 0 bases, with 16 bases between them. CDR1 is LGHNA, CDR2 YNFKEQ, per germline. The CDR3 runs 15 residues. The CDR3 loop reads CATASGTNSYNEQFF. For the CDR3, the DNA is TGTGCCACCGCCTCCGGGACAAACTCCTACAATGAGCAGTTCTTC.

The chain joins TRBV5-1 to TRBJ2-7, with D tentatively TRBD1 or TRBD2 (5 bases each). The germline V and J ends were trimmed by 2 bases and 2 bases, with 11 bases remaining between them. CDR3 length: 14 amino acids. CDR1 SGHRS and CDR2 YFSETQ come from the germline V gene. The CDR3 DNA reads TGCGCCAGCAGCTTCCCGGGGCCGACCTACGAGCAGTACTTC. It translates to CASSFPGPTYEQYF.

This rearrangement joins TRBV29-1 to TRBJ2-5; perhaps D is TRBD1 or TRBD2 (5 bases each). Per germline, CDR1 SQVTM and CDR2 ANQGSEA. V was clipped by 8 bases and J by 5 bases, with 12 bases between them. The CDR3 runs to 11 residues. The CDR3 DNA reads TGCAGCCTGGGGGTGGCGGAGACCCAGTACTTC. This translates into CSLGVAETQYF.

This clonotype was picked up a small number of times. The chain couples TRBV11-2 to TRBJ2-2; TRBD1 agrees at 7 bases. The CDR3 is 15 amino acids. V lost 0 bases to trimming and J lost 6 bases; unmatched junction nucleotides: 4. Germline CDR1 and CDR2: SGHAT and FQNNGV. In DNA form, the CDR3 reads TGTGCCAGCAGCTTAGAGAGGGGGCGGGCCGGGGAGCTGTTTTTT. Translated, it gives CASSLERGRAGELFF.

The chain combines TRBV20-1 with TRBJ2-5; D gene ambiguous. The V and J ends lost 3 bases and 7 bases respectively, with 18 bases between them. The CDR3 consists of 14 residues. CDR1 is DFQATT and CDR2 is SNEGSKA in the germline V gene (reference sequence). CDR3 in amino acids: CSASMVGPTGTQYF. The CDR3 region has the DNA TGCAGTGCTAGTATGGTGGGTCCCACGGGGACCCAGTACTTC.

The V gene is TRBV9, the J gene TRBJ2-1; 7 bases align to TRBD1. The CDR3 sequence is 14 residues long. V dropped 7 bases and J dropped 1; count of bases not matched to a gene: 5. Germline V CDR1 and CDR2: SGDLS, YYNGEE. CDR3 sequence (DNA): TGTGCCAGCGGGAGACAGGGTTCCTACAATGAGCAGTTCTTC. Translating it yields CASGRQGSYNEQFF. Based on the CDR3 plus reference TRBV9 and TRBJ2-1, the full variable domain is DSGVTQTPKHLITATGQRVTLRCSPRSGDLSVYWYQQSLDQGLQFLIQYYNGEERAKGNILERFSAQQFPDLHSELNLSSLELGDSALYFCASGRQGSYNEQFFGPGTRLTVL.

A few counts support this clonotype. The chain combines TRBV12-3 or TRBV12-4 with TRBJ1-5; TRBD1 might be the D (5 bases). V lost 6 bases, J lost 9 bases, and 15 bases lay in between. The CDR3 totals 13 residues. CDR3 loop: CASRIGQVRPQHF. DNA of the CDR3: TGTGCCAGCAGAATAGGACAAGTGCGGCCCCAGCATTTT.

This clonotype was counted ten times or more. CDR3 protein: CASETGGTDTQYF. Here the CDR3 DNA reads TGCGCCAGCGAGACAGGGGGCACAGATACGCAGTATTTT. The chain combines TRBV5-1 with TRBJ2-3; TRBD1 matches at 8 bases. The germline gives CDR1 SGHRS, CDR2 YFSETQ. There are 13 residues in the CDR3. The trim removed 7 bases at V and 1 base at J, leaving 2 bases unmatched.

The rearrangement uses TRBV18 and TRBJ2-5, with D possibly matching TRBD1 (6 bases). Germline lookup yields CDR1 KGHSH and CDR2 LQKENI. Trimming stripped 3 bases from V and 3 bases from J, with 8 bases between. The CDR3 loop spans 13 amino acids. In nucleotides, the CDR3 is TGTGCCAGCTCACCCGACAGGAAAGAGACCCAGTACTTC. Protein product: CASSPDRKETQYF.

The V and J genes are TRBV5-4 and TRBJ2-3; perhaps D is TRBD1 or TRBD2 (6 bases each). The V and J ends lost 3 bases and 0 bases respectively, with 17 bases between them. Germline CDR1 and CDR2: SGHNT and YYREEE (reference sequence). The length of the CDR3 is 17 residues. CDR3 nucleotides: TGTGCCAGCAGCTGGGGGCAGGGGCGGGGTAGCACAGATACGCAGTATTTT. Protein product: CASSWGQGRGSTDTQYF.

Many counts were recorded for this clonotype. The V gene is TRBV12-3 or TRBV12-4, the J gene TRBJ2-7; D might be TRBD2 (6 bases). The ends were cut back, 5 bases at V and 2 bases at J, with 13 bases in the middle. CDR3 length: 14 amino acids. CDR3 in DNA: TGTGCCAGCAGTCCCGGGACTTCCGCCTACGAGCAGTACTTC. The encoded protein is CASSPGTSAYEQYF.

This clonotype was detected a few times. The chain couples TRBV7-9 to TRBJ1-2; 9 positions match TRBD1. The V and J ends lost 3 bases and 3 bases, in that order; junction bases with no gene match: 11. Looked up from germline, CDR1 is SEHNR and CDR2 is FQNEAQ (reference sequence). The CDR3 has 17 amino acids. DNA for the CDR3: TGTGCCAGCAGCTTTCGCCCGTACAGGGGGCACGACTATGGCTACACCTTC. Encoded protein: CASSFRPYRGHDYGYTF.

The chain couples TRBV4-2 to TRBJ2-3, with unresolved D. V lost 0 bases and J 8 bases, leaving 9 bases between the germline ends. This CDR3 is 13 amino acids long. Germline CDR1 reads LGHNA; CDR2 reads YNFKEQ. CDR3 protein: CASSQDFDGTQYF. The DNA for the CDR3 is TGTGCCAGCAGCCAAGATTTTGACGGTACGCAGTATTTT.

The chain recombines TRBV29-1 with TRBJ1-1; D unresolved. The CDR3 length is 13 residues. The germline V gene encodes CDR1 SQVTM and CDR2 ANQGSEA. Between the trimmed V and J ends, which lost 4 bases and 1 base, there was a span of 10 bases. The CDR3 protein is CSVVAQPNTEAFF. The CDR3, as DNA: TGCAGCGTTGTAGCACAGCCGAACACTGAAGCTTTCTTT.

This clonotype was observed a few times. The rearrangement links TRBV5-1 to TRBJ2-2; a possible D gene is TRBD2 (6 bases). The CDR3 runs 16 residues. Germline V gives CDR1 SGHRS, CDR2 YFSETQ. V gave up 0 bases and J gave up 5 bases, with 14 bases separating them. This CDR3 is CASSLEMVAGTGELFF. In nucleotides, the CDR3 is TGCGCCAGCAGCTTGGAGATGGTGGCGGGGACCGGGGAGCTGTTTTTT.

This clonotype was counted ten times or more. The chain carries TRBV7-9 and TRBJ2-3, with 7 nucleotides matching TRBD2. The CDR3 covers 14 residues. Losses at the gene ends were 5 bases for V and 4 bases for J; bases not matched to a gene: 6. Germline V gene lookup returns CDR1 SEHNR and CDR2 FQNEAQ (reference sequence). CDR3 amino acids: CASSIQGGADTQYF. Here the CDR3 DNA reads TGTGCCAGCAGCATCCAGGGAGGGGCAGATACGCAGTATTTT.

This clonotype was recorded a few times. As DNA, the CDR3 is TGTGCCAGCAGCTTGGACGGAGGCGCCGGCATTCAGTACTTC. Protein sequence: CASSLDGGAGIQYF. This chain joins TRBV11-2 and TRBJ2-4, with TRBD2 as a possible D gene (5 bases). Germline CDR1 reads SGHAT; CDR2 reads FQNNGV. The V and J ends lost 3 bases and 9 bases respectively, with 15 bases between them. The CDR3 sequence is 14 residues long.

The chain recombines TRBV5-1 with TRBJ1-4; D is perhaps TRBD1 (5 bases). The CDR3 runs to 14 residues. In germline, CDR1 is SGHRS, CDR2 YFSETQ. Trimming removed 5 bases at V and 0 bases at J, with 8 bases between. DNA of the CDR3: TGCGCCAGCAGTATGACAGCAACTAATGAAAAACTGTTTTTT. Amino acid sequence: CASSMTATNEKLFF.

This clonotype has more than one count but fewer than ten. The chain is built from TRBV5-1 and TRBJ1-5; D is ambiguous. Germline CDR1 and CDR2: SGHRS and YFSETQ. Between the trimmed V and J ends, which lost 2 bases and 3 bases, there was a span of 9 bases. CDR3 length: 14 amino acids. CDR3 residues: CASSLYGDNQPQHF. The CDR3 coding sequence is TGCGCCAGCAGCTTATACGGGGACAATCAGCCCCAGCATTTT.

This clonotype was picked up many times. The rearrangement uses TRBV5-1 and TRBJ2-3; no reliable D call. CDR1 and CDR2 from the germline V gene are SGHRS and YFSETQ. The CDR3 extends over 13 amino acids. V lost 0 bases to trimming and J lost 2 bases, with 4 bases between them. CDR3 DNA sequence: TGCGCCAGCAGCTTGGACAACACAGATACGCAGTATTTT. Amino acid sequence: CASSLDNTDTQYF.

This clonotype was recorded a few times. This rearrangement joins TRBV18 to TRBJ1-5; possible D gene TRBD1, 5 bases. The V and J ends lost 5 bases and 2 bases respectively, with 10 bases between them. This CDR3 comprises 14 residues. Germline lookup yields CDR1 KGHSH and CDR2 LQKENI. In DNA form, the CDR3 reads TGTGCCAGCTCAGGGGGAAACGGCAATCAGCCCCAGCATTTT. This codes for CASSGGNGNQPQHF. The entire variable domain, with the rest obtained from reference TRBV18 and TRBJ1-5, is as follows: NAGVMQNPRHLVRRRGQEARLRCSPMKGHSHVYWYRQLPEEGLKFMVYLQKENIIDESGMPKERFSAEFPKEGPSILRIQQVVRGDSAAYFCASSGGNGNQPQHFGDGTRLSIL.

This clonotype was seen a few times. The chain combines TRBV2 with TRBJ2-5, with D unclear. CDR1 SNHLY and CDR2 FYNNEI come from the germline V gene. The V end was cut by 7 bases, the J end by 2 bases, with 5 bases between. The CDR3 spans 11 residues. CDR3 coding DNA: TGTGCCAGCAATTTACAAGAGACCCAGTACTTC. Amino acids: CASNLQETQYF.

DNA of the CDR3: TGTGCCAGCAGCCAAGAAGGCCTAGCGAACACAGATACGCAGTATTTT. Protein: CASSQEGLANTDTQYF. J is TRBJ2-3 and V is TRBV4-2, with a weak D call TRBD2 (6 bases). This CDR3 has 16 amino acids. V lost 0 bases, J lost 2 bases, and 12 bases lay in between. Germline values: CDR1 LGHNA, CDR2 YNFKEQ.

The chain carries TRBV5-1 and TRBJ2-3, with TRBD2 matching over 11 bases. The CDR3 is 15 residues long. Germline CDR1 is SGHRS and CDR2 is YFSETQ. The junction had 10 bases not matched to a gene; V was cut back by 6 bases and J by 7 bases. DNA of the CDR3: TGCGCCAGCATGCCCCTCGGGACTAGCGGAAATACGCAGTATTTT. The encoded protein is CASMPLGTSGNTQYF.